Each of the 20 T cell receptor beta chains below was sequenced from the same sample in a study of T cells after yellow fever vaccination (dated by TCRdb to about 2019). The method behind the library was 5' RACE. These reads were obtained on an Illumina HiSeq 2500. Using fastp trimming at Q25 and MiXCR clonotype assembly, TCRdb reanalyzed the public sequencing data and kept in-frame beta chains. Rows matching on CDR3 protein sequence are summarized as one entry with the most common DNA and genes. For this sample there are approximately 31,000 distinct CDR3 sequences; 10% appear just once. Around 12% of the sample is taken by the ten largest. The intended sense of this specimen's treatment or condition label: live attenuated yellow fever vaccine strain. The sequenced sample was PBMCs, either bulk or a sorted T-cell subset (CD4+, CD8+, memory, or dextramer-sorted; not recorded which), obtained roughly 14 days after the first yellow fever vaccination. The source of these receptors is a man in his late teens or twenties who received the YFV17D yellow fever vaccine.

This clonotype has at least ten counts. The CDR3 is CATSRLAGEQETQYF. For the CDR3, the DNA is TGTGCCACCAGCAGGTTAGCGGGGGAACAAGAGACCCAGTACTTC. The J gene is TRBJ2-5, the V gene TRBV15, with TRBD2 matching 9 bases. Germline CDR1 is LNHNV and CDR2 is YYDKDF (reference sequence). The CDR3 has 15 residues. The V gene end was trimmed by 3 bases and the J gene end by 2 bases; junction bases not matched to a gene: 4.

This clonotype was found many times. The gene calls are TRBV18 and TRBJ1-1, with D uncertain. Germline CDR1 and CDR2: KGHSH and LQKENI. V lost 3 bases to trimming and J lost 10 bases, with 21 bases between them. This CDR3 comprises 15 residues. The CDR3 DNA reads TGTGCCAGCTCACCTCAGGACCTCGGTACGGGAGGAGCTTTCTTT. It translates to CASSPQDLGTGGAFF.

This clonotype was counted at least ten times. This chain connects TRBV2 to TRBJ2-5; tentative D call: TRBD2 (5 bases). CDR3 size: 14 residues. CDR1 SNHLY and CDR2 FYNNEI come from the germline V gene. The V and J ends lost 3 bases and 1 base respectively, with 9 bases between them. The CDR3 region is CASSEDFAQETQYF. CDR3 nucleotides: TGTGCCAGCAGTGAGGACTTCGCCCAAGAGACCCAGTACTTC.

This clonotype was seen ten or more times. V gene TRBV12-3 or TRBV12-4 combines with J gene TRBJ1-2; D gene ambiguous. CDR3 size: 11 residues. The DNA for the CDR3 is TGTGCGACTGGGGTTGGCTATGGCTACACCTTC. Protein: CATGVGYGYTF.

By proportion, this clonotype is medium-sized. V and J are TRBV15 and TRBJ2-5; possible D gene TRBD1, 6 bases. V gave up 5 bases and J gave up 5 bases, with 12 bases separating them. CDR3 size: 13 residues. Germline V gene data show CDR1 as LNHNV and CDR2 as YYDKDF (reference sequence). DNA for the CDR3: TGTGCCACCAGCGTGGACAGTACGGAGACCCAGTACTTC. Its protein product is CATSVDSTETQYF. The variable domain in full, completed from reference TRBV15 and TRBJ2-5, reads DAMVIQNPRYQVTQFGKPVTLSCSQTLNHNVMYWYQQKSSQAPKLLFHYYDKDFNNEADTPDNFQSRRPNTSFCFLDIRSPGLGDTAMYLCATSVDSTETQYFGPGTRLLVL.

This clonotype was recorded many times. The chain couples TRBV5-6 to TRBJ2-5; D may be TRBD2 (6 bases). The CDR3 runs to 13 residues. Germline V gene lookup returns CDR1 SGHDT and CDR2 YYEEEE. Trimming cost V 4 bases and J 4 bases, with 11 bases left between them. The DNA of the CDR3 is TGTGCCAGCAGCCATGCGGGAACAGAGACCCAGTACTTC. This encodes CASSHAGTETQYF.

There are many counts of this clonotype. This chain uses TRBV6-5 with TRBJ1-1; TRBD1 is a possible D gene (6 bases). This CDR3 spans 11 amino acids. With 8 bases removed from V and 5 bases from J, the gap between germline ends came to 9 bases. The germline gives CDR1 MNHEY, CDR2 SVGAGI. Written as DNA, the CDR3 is TGTGCCAGCTCAGGGGTAACTGAAGCTTTCTTT. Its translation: CASSGVTEAFF.

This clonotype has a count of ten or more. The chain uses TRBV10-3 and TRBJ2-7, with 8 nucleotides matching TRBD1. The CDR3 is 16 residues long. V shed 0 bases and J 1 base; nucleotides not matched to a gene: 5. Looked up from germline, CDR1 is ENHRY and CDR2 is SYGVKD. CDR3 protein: CAISESGQAMSYEQYF. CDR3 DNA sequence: TGTGCCATCAGTGAGTCGGGACAGGCTATGTCCTACGAGCAGTACTTC.

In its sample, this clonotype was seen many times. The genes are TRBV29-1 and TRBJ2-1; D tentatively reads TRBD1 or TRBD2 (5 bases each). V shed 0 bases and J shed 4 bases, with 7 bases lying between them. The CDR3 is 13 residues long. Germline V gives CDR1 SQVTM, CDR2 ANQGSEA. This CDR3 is CSVEEGVYNEQFF. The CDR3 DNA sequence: TGCAGCGTTGAAGAGGGGGTTTACAATGAGCAGTTCTTC.

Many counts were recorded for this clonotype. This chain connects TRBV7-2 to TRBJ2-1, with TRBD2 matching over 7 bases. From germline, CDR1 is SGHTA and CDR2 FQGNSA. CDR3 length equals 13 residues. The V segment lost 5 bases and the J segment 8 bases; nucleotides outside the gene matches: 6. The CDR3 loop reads CASSTSGVYEQFF. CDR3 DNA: TGTGCCAGCAGCACAAGCGGGGTCTATGAGCAGTTCTTC.

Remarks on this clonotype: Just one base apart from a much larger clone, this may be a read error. The CDR3 DNA sequence: TGTGCCAGCAGTGATTCGGAGAGGACCCCCGAGCAGTACTTC. Its translation is CASSDSERTPEQYF. V gene TRBV25-1 combines with J gene TRBJ2-7, with no clear D. V lost 3 bases, J lost 6 bases, and 15 bases lay in between. Germline CDR1 and CDR2: MGHDK and SYGVNS. The CDR3 contains 14 residues.

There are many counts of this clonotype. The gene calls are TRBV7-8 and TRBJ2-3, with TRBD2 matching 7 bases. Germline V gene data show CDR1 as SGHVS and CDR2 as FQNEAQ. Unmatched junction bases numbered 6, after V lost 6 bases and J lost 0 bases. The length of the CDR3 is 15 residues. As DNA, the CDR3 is TGTGCCAGCAGTCAATGGGGGGGAAGCACAGATACGCAGTATTTT. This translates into CASSQWGGSTDTQYF.

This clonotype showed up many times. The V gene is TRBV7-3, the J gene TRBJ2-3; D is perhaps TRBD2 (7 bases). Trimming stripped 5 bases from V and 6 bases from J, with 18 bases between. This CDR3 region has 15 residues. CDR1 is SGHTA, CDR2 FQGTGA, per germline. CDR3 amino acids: CASSPNAGAGDTQYF. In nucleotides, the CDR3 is TGTGCCAGCAGCCCTAACGCGGGGGCTGGGGATACGCAGTATTTT.

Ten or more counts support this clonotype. The CDR3 bases are TGTGCCAGCAGTGTTTCCCGGCAGGTCTACGAGCAGTACGTC. It translates to CASSVSRQVYEQYV. The chain uses TRBV2 and TRBJ2-7, with D unclear. The length of the CDR3 is 14 residues. Germline CDR1 reads SNHLY; CDR2 reads FYNNEI. Trimming cost V 4 bases and J 3 bases, with 13 bases left between them.

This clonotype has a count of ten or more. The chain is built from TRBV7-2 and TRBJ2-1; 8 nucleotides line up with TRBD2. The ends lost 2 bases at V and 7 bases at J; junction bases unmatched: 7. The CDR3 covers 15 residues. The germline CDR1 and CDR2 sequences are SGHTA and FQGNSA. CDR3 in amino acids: CASSLRRGGSNEQFF. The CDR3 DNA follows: TGTGCCAGCAGCTTAAGACGGGGGGGCTCTAATGAGCAGTTCTTC.

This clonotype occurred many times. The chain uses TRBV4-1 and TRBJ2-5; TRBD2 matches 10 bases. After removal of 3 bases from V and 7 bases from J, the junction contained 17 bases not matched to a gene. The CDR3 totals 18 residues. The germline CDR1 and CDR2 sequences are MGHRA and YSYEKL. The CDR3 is CASSQLGSLAGETRTQYF. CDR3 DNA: TGCGCCAGCAGCCAGTTGGGATCGCTAGCGGGGGAAACTCGGACCCAGTACTTC.

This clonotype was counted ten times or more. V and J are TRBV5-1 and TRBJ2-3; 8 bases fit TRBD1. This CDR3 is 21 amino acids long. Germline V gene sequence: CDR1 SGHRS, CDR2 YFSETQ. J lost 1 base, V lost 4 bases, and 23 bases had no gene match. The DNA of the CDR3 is TGCGCCAGCAGCCCCAGGGGGCTAAGTGAACTTCGGCTGCGGGGCACAGATACGCAGTATTTT. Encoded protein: CASSPRGLSELRLRGTDTQYF.

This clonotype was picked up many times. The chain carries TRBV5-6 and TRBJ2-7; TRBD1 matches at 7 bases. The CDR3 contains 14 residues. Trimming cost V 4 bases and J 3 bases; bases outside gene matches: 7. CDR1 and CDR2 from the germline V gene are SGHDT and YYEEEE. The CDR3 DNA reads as TGTGCCAGCAGCCCAGGGACAGAGGGCTACGAGCAGTACTTC. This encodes CASSPGTEGYEQYF.

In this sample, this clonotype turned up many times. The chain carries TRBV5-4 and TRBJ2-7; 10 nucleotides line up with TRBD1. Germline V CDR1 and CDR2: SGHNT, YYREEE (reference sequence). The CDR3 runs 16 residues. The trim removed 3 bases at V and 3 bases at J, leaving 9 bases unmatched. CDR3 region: CASSWGPGQGIYEQYF. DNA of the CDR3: TGTGCCAGCAGCTGGGGGCCGGGACAGGGGATCTACGAGCAGTACTTC.

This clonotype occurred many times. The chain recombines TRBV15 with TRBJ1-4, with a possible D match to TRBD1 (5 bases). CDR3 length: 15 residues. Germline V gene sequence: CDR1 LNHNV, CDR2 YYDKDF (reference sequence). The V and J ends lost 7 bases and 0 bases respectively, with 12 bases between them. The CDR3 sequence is CATKKQETTNEKLFF. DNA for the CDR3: TGTGCCACCAAGAAACAGGAGACAACTAATGAAAAACTGTTTTTT.